Reported below is one T cell receptor (beta chain). Its antigen has not been determined. Nothing much larger sits one base from this clone, and base qualities are not available. The V and J ends are trimmed by 0 bases and 3 bases, leaving 12 bases between them. The germline V gene (reference sequence) yields MNHNY for CDR1 and SVGAGI for CDR2. There are 15 amino acids in the CDR3, from cysteine to phenylalanine inclusive. The CDR3 DNA has 45 bases and is translated from base 1. Library construction relied on the immunoSEQ multiplex PCR assay. Entries here come from immuneACCESS through TCRdb and include only in-frame sequences with V and J called. Some clones fail to appear in such tables; in the studies checked, an unresolved V gene covers under half of the shortfall, and the cause of the remainder is unknown. The table for this sample lists about 44,000 clones; roughly 92% of them were counted only once. Roughly 0.7% of the sample is held by the ten biggest clonotypes.

This entry is derived from a study of T cell changes during pregnancy in multiple sclerosis (dated by TCRdb to about 2019). Concerning the study at large: The study looked at changes in the T cell repertoire across pregnancy in women with multiple sclerosis.

The receptor's source is a female donor with multiple sclerosis, enrolled in a pregnancy study. The chain employs TRBV6-6 and TRBJ2-7, and perhaps TRBD1 as D gene, on 6 matching bases. Source: CD4+ T cells from peripheral blood mononuclear cells, taken in the first trimester of pregnancy. This receptor carries the CDR3 CASSYSRGSNYEQYF. The sequenced DNA: TGTGCCAGCAGTTACTCGAGGGGGAGTAACTACGAGCAGTACTTC.